Each of the 12 T cell receptor beta chains below was sequenced from the same sample in a study of spatial heterogeneity in lung cancer. MiXCR, run by TCRdb on the 5' RACE reads, gives a single entry per CDR3 protein. This sample carries 1,200 or so distinct CDR3 sequences, under 5.5% of them seen once, and the ten largest clones take around 10%. The time point is: sample taken at primary tumor resection. The study's findings and limits: In tumors, expanded intratumoral alpha and beta TCR counts tracked mutation counts.

No antigen has been assigned to these receptors. The material was lung tumor tissue, obtained at surgery. Source of these receptors: a male donor with early-stage non-small cell lung cancer.

Sample share makes this clonotype medium-sized (0.01 to 0.1%). This chain connects TRBV28 to TRBJ2-1; tentative D call: TRBD1 (5 bases). V gave up 7 bases and J gave up 9 bases, with 13 bases separating them. The CDR3 has 12 amino acids. Germline assignment: CDR1 MDHEN and CDR2 SYDVKM. CDR3: CASKVIQGEQFF. The CDR3 nucleotides read TGTGCCAGCAAGGTTATTCAGGGTGAGCAGTTCTTC.

This clonotype is medium-sized. The chain combines TRBV4-3 with TRBJ2-1, with TRBD2 as a possible D gene (5 bases). This CDR3 is 18 amino acids long. V lost 4 bases and J 0 bases, leaving 19 bases between the germline ends. In germline, CDR1 is LGHNA, CDR2 YSLEER. CDR3 residues: CASSRGRRTGNSYNEQFF. The CDR3 DNA reads TGCGCCAGCAGCCGAGGGAGACGGACGGGGAACTCCTACAATGAGCAGTTCTTC.

In this sample, this clonotype is medium-sized (0.01 to 0.1%). The V call is TRBV6-5, the J call TRBJ1-2; 7 bases align to TRBD1. CDR3 length equals 13 residues. J gave up 7 bases and V 4 bases, and 6 bases lay outside the gene matches. Germline V gene lookup returns CDR1 MNHEY and CDR2 SVGAGI. As DNA, the CDR3 is TGTGCCAGCAGTTCTTCAGGGGGTCGTGGCTACACCTTC. Translating gives CASSSSGGRGYTF.

This clonotype qualifies as medium-sized. The rearrangement joins TRBV11-2 to TRBJ1-4; D perhaps matches TRBD1 (6 bases). The V end lost 4 bases, the J end lost 7 bases, and 16 bases lay between the germline ends. The CDR3 has 15 residues. The germline V gene encodes CDR1 SGHAT and CDR2 FQNNGV. This CDR3 reads CASSSSGVDGEKLFF. In DNA form, the CDR3 reads TGTGCCAGCAGCTCTTCAGGGGTTGACGGTGAAAAACTGTTTTTT.

The chain recombines TRBV28 with TRBJ1-2, with TRBD1 as a possible D gene (5 bases). CDR1 and CDR2 (germline): MDHEN, SYDVKM. CDR3 length: 12 amino acids. V lost 10 bases, J lost 7 bases, and 16 bases lay in between. The CDR3 sequence is CATTAGSSGYTF. The DNA of the CDR3 is TGTGCCACTACTGCAGGGTCTAGTGGCTACACCTTC.

By share of the sample, this clonotype is medium-sized. The rearrangement uses TRBV6-6 and TRBJ2-3; D possibly corresponds to TRBD2 (5 bases). Germline V gene sequence: CDR1 MNHNY, CDR2 SVGAGI (reference sequence). V lost 4 bases to trimming and J lost 2 bases, with 16 bases between them. CDR3 length: 16 amino acids. The CDR3 loop reads CASSSWAGGPTDTQYF. The DNA of the CDR3 is TGTGCCAGCAGTTCTTGGGCGGGCGGGCCCACAGATACGCAGTATTTT.

Relative to its sample, this clonotype is medium-sized (0.01 to 0.1%). The V and J genes are TRBV20-1 and TRBJ2-2, with 8 bases fitting TRBD2. V was pared by 0 bases and J by 6 bases, with 3 bases of the junction left unmatched. Germline CDR1 reads DFQATT; CDR2 reads SNEGSKA (reference sequence). CDR3 length equals 14 residues. The DNA of the CDR3 is TGCAGTGCTAGAGATGGTAGCGGGGCCGGGGAGCTGTTTTTT. Translating it yields CSARDGSGAGELFF.

This clonotype is categorized as large. This chain links TRBV7-2 with TRBJ1-5; D is undetermined. This CDR3 region has 13 residues. Trimming left V 4 bases short and J 7 bases short, with 11 bases between. CDR1 is SGHTA and CDR2 is FQGNSA in the germline V gene. CDR3 in DNA: TGTGCCAGCAGCTCCCAGGTTCGCCAGCCCCAGCATTTT. Translating it yields CASSSQVRQPQHF.

Regarding this clonotype: This may be a read error: a much more frequent sequence differs by one nucleotide. The chain couples TRBV6-5 to TRBJ2-7, with TRBD1 matching over 10 bases. Germline V lookup: CDR1 MNHEY, CDR2 SVGAGI. CDR3 size: 15 residues. The CDR3 DNA sequence: TGTACCAGCAGTTACTTGGACAGGGGGTTCTACGAGCAGTACTTC. It is translated as CTSSYLDRGFYEQYF.

By its share, this clonotype is medium-sized. The chain uses TRBV7-2 and TRBJ2-6; no clear D gene. Deletions cut 5 bases from V and 0 bases from J, with 8 bases between. Germline V gives CDR1 SGHTA, CDR2 FQGNSA. The CDR3 loop spans 15 amino acids. This CDR3 is CASSPVFSGANVLTF. In DNA, the CDR3 is TGTGCCAGCAGCCCGGTGTTCTCTGGGGCCAACGTCCTGACTTTC.

This clonotype counts as medium-sized. CDR3 coding DNA: TGTGCCAGCAGCCAAGTGGGGGTCGTTTTCACTGAAGCTTTCTTT. Its translation: CASSQVGVVFTEAFF. The V and J genes are TRBV3-1 and TRBJ1-1; a possible D gene is TRBD1 (5 bases). Between the trimmed V and J ends, which lost 1 base and 4 bases, there was a span of 13 bases. The germline CDR1 and CDR2 sequences are LGHDT and YNNKEL (reference sequence). CDR3 size: 15 residues.

This clonotype is judged large. The V gene is TRBV20-1, the J gene TRBJ2-5, with TRBD2 identical over 14 bases. The CDR3 is 15 amino acids. Losses at the gene ends were 1 base for V and 2 bases for J; bases not matched to a gene: 0. Germline V gene lookup returns CDR1 DFQATT and CDR2 SNEGSKA (reference sequence). In nucleotides, the CDR3 is TGCAGTGCTAGAGGACTAGCGGGAGGGCAAGAGACCCAGTACTTC. Its protein product is CSARGLAGGQETQYF.